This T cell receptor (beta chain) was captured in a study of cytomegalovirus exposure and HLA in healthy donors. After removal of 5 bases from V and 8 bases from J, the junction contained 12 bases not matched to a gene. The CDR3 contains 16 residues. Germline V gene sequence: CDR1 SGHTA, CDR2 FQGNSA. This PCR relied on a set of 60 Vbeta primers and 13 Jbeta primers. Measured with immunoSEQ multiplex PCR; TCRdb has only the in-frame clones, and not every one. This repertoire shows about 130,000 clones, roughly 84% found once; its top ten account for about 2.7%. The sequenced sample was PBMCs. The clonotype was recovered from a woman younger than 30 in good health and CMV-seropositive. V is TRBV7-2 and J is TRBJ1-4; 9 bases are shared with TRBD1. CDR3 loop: CASSLSSTGGWEKLFF. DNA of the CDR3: TGTGCCAGCAGCCTGAGTTCGACAGGGGGGTGGGAAAAACTGTTTTTT.